What follows are 8 T cell receptor beta chains derived from one specimen sequenced in a study of shared clonotypes between healthy human individuals. Sequenced by immunoSEQ multiplex PCR; TCRdb stores in-frame clones only, minus some. The data hold about 490,000 clones, with 60% to 85% observed a single time. The source material was PBMCs. These receptors came from a woman aged 40 to 50 in good health. Some clones in this sample may be carry-over from other donors' samples.

The chain carries TRBV4-2 and TRBJ2-4, with D possibly matching TRBD2 (6 bases). The V and J ends lost 4 bases and 11 bases respectively, with 15 bases between them. Germline lookup yields CDR1 LGHNA and CDR2 YNFKEQ. The CDR3 is 13 residues long. CDR3 in amino acids: CASSLDSRELQYF. CDR3 DNA sequence: TGTGCCAGCAGCCTAGACTCCCGGGAGCTTCAGTACTTC.

This chain links TRBV28 with TRBJ1-2, with 9 bases fitting TRBD1. Germline V gene data show CDR1 as MDHEN and CDR2 as SYDVKM. The CDR3 is 15 residues long. V dropped 3 bases and J dropped 4; count of bases not matched to a gene: 6. The CDR3 sequence is CASSLTQGAGYGYTF. In DNA, the CDR3 is TGTGCCAGCAGTTTGACACAGGGGGCGGGCTATGGCTACACCTTC.

V and J are TRBV30 and TRBJ1-6; the match to TRBD1 covers 7 bases. Germline lookup yields CDR1 GTSNPN and CDR2 SVGIG (reference sequence). The length of the CDR3 is 14 residues. The trim removed 1 base at V and 6 bases at J, leaving 3 bases unmatched. CDR3 nucleotide sequence: TGTGCCTGGAGTGCCGGGACAGCTAATTCACCCCTCCACTTT. Its translation: CAWSAGTANSPLHF. The full variable domain, completed using reference TRBV30 and TRBJ1-6, is SQTIHQWPATLVQPVGSPLSLECTVEGTSNPNLYWYRQAAGRGLQLLFYSVGIGQISSEVPQNLSASRPQDRQFILSSKKLLLSDSGFYLCAWSAGTANSPLHFGNGTRLTVT.

This clone was seen only once. The chain carries TRBV7-3 and TRBJ1-2, with a possible D match to TRBD1 (5 bases). Trimming removed 5 bases at V and 6 bases at J, with 13 bases between. The CDR3 is made up of 13 amino acids. Per the germline V gene, CDR1 is SGHTA and CDR2 is FQGTGA. Here the CDR3 DNA reads TGTGCCAGCAGCCCTGCAGGGAACAATGGCTACACCTTC. Translation: CASSPAGNNGYTF.

The V gene is TRBV2, the J gene TRBJ1-2; D is undetermined. Germline V gene lookup returns CDR1 SNHLY and CDR2 FYNNEI. The length of the CDR3 is 13 residues. V lost 1 base and J lost 7, with 10 bases in between. CDR3 sequence: CASSEGVWVGYTF. The CDR3 bases are TGTGCCAGCAGTGAAGGTGTGTGGGTTGGCTACACCTTC. The entire variable domain, with the rest obtained from reference TRBV2 and TRBJ1-2, is as follows: EPEVTQTPSHQVTQMGQEVILRCVPISNHLYFYWYRQILGQKVEFLVSFYNNEISEKSEIFDDQFSVERPDGSNFTLKIRSTKLEDSAMYFCASSEGVWVGYTFGSGTRLTVV.

Worth noting for this clone: Other DNA sequences in this sample translate to the same CDR3. V usage is TRBV15 and J usage is TRBJ2-1, with 8 bases lining up with TRBD2. With V trimmed by 5 bases and J by 0 bases, 0 bases remained unmatched. Germline values: CDR1 LNHNV, CDR2 YYDKDF (reference sequence). This CDR3 is built from 14 residues. The chain's CDR3 is CATSRGGSYNEQFF. The DNA of the CDR3 is TGTGCCACCAGCCGGGGGGGCTCCTACAATGAGCAGTTCTTC.

The gene calls are TRBV27 and TRBJ2-5; weak D call: TRBD1 (5 bases). The CDR3 is 13 residues long. Germline CDR1 is MNHEY and CDR2 is SMNVEV (reference sequence). The V end lost 4 bases, the J end lost 4 bases, and 10 bases lay between the germline ends. CDR3 residues: CASSSGFPETQYF. As DNA, the CDR3 is TGTGCCAGCAGTTCAGGGTTCCCAGAGACCCAGTACTTC.

The chain uses TRBV9 and TRBJ2-7; D is uncertain. Germline V gene sequence: CDR1 SGDLS, CDR2 YYNGEE. The CDR3 totals 14 residues. V lost 4 bases and J lost 6, with 17 bases in between. The CDR3 protein is CASSFGPLVGEQYF. In DNA form, the CDR3 reads TGTGCCAGCAGCTTCGGCCCTTTGGTGGGCGAGCAGTACTTC.